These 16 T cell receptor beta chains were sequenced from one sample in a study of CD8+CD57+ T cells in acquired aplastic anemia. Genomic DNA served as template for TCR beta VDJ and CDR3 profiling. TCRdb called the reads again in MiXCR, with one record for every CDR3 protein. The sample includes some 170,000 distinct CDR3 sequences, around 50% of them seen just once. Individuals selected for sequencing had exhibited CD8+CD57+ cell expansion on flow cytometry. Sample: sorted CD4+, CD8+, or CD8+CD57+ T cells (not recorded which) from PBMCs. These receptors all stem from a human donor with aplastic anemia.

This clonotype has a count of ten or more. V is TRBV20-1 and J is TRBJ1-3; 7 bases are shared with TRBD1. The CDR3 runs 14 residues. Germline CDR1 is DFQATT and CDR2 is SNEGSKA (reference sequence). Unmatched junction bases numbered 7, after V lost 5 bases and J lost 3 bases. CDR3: CSAYSRGIGNTIYF. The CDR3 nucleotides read TGCAGTGCTTATAGCAGGGGGATTGGAAACACCATATATTTT.

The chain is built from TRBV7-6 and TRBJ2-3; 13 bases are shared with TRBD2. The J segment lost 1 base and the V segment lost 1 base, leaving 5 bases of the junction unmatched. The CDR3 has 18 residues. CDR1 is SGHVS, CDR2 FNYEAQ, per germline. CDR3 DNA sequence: TGTGCCAGCAGCTTAGTAAGGACTAGCGGGGGCCGCACAGATACGCAGTATTTT. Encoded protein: CASSLVRTSGGRTDTQYF. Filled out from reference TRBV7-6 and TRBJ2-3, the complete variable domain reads GAGVSQSPRYKVTKRGQDVALRCDPISGHVSLYWYRQALGQGPEFLTYFNYEAQQDKSGLPNDRFSAERPEGSISTLTIQRTEQRDSAMYRCASSLVRTSGGRTDTQYFGPGTRLTVL.

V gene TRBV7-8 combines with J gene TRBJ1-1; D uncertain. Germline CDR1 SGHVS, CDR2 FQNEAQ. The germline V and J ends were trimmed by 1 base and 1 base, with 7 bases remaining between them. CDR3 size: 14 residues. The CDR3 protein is CASSLVFGNTEAFF. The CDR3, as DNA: TGTGCCAGCAGCTTAGTGTTCGGGAACACTGAAGCTTTCTTT.

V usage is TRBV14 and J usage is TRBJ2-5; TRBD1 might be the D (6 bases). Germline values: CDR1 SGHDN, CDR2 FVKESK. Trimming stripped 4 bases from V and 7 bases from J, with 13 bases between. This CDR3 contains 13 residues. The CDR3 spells CASSPRTDRTQYF. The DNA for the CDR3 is TGTGCCAGCAGCCCCCGGACAGACCGGACCCAGTACTTC. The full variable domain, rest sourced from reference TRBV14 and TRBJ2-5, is EAGVTQFPSHSVIEKGQTVTLRCDPISGHDNLYWYRRVMGKEIKFLLHFVKESKQDESGMPNNRFLAERTGGTYSTLKVQPAELEDSGVYFCASSPRTDRTQYFGPGTRLLVL.

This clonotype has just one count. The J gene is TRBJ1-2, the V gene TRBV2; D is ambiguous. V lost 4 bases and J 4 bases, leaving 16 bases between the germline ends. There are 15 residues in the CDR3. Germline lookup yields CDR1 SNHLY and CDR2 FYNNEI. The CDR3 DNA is TGTGCCAGCAGTGGGAAATCCGCTACCCCCTATGGCTACACCTTC. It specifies CASSGKSATPYGYTF. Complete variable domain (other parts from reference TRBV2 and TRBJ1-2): EPEVTQTPSHQVTQMGQEVILRCVPISNHLYFYWYRQILGQKVEFLVSFYNNEISEKSEIFDDQFSVERPDGSNFTLKIRSTKLEDSAMYFCASSGKSATPYGYTFGSGTRLTVV.

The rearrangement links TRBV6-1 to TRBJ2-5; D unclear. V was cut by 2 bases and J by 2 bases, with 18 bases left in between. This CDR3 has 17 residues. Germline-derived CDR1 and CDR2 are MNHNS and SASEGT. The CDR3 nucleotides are TGTGCCAGCAGTGAATTTTCGGTGGGGTTGGGACAAGAGACCCAGTACTTC. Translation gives CASSEFSVGLGQETQYF.

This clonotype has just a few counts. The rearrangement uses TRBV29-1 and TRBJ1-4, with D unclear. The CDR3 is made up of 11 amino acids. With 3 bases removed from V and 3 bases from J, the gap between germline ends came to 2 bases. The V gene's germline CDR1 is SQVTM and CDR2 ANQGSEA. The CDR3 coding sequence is TGCAGCGTTGAGGCTAATGAAAAACTGTTTTTT. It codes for CSVEANEKLFF.

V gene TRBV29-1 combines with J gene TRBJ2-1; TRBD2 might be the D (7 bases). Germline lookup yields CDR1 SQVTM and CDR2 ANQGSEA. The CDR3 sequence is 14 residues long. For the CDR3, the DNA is TGCAGTGCTAGGGAGGGGGGGCCTTACAATGAGCAGTTCTTC. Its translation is CSAREGGPYNEQFF.

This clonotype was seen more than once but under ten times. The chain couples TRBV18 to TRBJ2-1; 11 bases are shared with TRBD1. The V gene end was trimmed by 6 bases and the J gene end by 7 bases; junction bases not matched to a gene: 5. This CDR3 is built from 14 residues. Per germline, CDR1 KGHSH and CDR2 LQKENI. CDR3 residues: CASSLRDRGNEQFF. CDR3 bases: TGTGCCAGCTCCCTCCGGGACAGGGGGAATGAGCAGTTCTTC.

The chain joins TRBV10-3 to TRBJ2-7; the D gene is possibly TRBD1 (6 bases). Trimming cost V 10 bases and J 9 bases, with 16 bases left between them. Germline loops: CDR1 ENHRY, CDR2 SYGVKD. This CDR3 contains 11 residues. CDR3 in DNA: TGTGCCACCGGGACAACCTATGGGCAGTACTTC. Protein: CATGTTYGQYF.

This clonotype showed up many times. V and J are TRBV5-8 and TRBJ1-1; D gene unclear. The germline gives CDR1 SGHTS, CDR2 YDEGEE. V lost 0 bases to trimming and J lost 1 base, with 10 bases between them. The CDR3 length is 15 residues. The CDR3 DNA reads TGTGCCAGCAGCTTGGGGGGATTGGCGAACACTGAAGCTTTCTTT. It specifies CASSLGGLANTEAFF.

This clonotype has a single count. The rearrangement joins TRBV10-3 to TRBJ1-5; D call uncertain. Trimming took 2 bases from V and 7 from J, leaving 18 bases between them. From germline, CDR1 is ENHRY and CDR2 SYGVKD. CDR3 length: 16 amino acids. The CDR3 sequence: CAISERRLMDSQPQHF. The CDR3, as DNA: TGTGCCATCAGTGAGCGGAGACTTATGGATAGCCAGCCCCAGCATTTT.

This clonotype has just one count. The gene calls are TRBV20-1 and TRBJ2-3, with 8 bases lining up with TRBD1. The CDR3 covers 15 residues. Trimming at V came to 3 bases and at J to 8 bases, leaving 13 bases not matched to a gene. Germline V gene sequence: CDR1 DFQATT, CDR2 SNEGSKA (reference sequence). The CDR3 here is CSARVRSGGFVTQYF. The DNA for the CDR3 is TGCAGTGCTAGGGTTCGGTCAGGGGGCTTCGTTACGCAGTATTTT.

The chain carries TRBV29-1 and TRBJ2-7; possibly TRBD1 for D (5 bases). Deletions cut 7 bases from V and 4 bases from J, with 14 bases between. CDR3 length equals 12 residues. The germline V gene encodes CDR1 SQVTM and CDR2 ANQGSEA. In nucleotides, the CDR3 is TGCAGCGCGGAAGGGGATCGTTACGAGCAGTACTTC. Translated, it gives CSAEGDRYEQYF.

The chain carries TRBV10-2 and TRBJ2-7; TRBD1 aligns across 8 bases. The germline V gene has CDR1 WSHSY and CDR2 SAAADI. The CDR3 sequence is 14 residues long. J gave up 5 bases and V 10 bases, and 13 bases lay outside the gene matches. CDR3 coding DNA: TGCGCCACCCACTACTGGACAGGGCGGGACGAGCAGTACTTC. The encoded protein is CATHYWTGRDEQYF.

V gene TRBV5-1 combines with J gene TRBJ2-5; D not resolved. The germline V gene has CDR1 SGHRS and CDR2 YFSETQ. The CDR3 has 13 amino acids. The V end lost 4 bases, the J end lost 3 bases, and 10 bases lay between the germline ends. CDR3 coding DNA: TGCGCCAGCAGCGAACATCCTAAAGAGACCCAGTACTTC. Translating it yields CASSEHPKETQYF.